The 13 T cell receptor beta chains below come from one sample, sequenced in a study of CD8+ T cells in alopecia areata. The treatment was: oral pan-JAK inhibitor, 5-10 mg twice daily. Sequencing templates came from extracted RNA that was reverse transcribed into cDNA. This table comes from immunoSEQ multiplex PCR, and its TCRdb copy is limited to in-frame clones, with some not included. The data contain about 270,000 clones, approximately 60% of them seen just once; the ten biggest clones take up about 0.93%. This material consisted of CD4+ T cells sorted from blood, taken around week 53, from a patient treated with tofacitinib. The receptor source for this set is a human donor with alopecia areata.

The chain employs TRBV29-1 and TRBJ2-2, with D maybe TRBD1 (6 bases). Germline loops: CDR1 SQVTM, CDR2 ANQGSEA. This CDR3 comprises 13 residues. The germline V and J ends were trimmed by 7 bases and 4 bases, with 13 bases remaining between them. The CDR3 DNA is TGCAGCGGAAACAGGGATGGCACCGGGGAGCTGTTTTTT. Amino acids: CSGNRDGTGELFF.

This sequence joins TRBV9 and TRBJ1-1; maybe TRBD1 (5 bases). CDR3 length: 12 residues. The germline V gene encodes CDR1 SGDLS and CDR2 YYNGEE. Trimming shortened V by 7 bases and J by 7 bases, and 14 bases separated the two germline ends. The CDR3 DNA follows: TGTGCCAGCGGTGAGGGGTACGGTGAAGCTTTCTTT. Translation: CASGEGYGEAFF.

V and J are TRBV7-9 and TRBJ1-2; D gene unclear. Germline CDR1 is SEHNR and CDR2 is FQNEAQ (reference sequence). The ends were cut back, 0 bases at V and 4 bases at J, with 9 bases in the middle. The length of the CDR3 is 14 residues. DNA for the CDR3: TGTGCCAGCAGCTTAGCGGTCGGGATCTATGGCTACACCTTC. This translates into CASSLAVGIYGYTF. Supplemented by reference TRBV7-9 and TRBJ1-2, the full variable domain reads DTGVSQNPRHKITKRGQNVTFRCDPISEHNRLYWYRQTLGQGPEFLTYFQNEAQLEKSRLLSDRFSAERPKGSFSTLEIQRTEQGDSAMYLCASSLAVGIYGYTFGSGTRLTVV.

This rearrangement joins TRBV7-9 to TRBJ2-1, with 9 positions matching TRBD1. The CDR3 is 14 residues long. Germline trimming cut 5 bases from V and 5 bases from J; bases unmatched to any gene: 4. Germline V gene lookup returns CDR1 SEHNR and CDR2 FQNEAQ (reference sequence). CDR3 DNA sequence: TGTGCCAGCAGCAAAAGGACAGGGGACAATGAGCAGTTCTTC. This codes for CASSKRTGDNEQFF.

V gene TRBV27 combines with J gene TRBJ1-2; 9 bases fit TRBD1. The CDR3 extends over 12 amino acids. CDR1 is MNHEY, CDR2 SMNVEV, per germline (reference sequence). Here the CDR3 reads CGSGDRAPGYTF. CDR3 DNA sequence: TGTGGGTCTGGGGACAGGGCTCCAGGCTACACCTTC.

V gene TRBV9 combines with J gene TRBJ2-3; weak D call: TRBD2 (6 bases). This CDR3 has 16 amino acids. Germline CDR1 SGDLS, CDR2 YYNGEE. Trimming removed 0 bases from V and 4 bases from J, with 15 bases in between. CDR3 loop: CASSVGGPGGSDTQYF. In nucleotides, the CDR3 is TGTGCCAGCAGCGTAGGGGGCCCCGGGGGATCAGATACGCAGTATTTT.

The chain couples TRBV30 to TRBJ2-1; D ambiguous. CDR1 is GTSNPN and CDR2 is SVGIG in the germline V gene (reference sequence). V lost 1 base to trimming and J lost 1 base, with 11 bases between them. The CDR3 runs to 15 residues. The CDR3 protein is CAWSGYPRSYNEQFF. DNA for the CDR3: TGTGCCTGGAGTGGGTATCCCAGGTCCTACAATGAGCAGTTCTTC.

J is TRBJ2-7 and V is TRBV20-1, with no clear D. V lost 6 bases and J 4 bases, leaving 4 bases between the germline ends. The CDR3 totals 9 residues. Germline V gene sequence: CDR1 DFQATT, CDR2 SNEGSKA (reference sequence). CDR3 sequence reads: CSARYEQYF. The CDR3 DNA sequence: TGCAGTGCCCGTTACGAGCAGTACTTC.

A single count supports this clone. This chain links TRBV9 with TRBJ1-1; D not certain. Germline values: CDR1 SGDLS, CDR2 YYNGEE. V was cut by 3 bases and J by 0 bases, with 9 bases left in between. This CDR3 region has 14 residues. CDR3 region: CASSETPLNTEAFF. CDR3 nucleotides: TGTGCCAGCAGCGAGACACCCTTGAACACTGAAGCTTTCTTT. Variable domain in full (rest from reference TRBV9 and TRBJ1-1): DSGVTQTPKHLITATGQRVTLRCSPRSGDLSVYWYQQSLDQGLQFLIQYYNGEERAKGNILERFSAQQFPDLHSELNLSSLELGDSALYFCASSETPLNTEAFFGQGTRLTVV.

The chain combines TRBV7-3 with TRBJ2-2; possible D gene TRBD2, 5 bases. CDR3 length: 16 amino acids. Deletions cut 8 bases from V and 2 bases from J, with 18 bases between. CDR1 and CDR2 from the germline V gene are SGHTA and FQGTGA. The CDR3: CASASRLAANTGELFF. CDR3 DNA sequence: TGTGCCAGCGCCTCGAGGCTAGCAGCTAACACCGGGGAGCTGTTTTTT.

This clone was detected only a few times. J is TRBJ2-3 and V is TRBV25-1; 10 nucleotides align to TRBD2. CDR1 is MGHDK, CDR2 SYGVNS, per germline. The V segment lost 2 bases and the J segment 4 bases; nucleotides outside the gene matches: 12. CDR3 length: 18 amino acids. CDR3 region: CASSEVAGGPIKADTQYF. The CDR3 DNA reads TGTGCCAGCAGTGAAGTAGCGGGGGGCCCTATTAAAGCAGATACGCAGTATTTT.

The chain has TRBV7-2 and TRBJ1-5, with D perhaps matching TRBD1 (5 bases). The germline gives CDR1 SGHTA, CDR2 FQGNSA. V was pared by 2 bases and J by 2 bases, with 13 bases between. The CDR3 is made up of 16 amino acids. In nucleotides, the CDR3 is TGTGCCAGCAGCTTAAGCACGGGGGGTGGCAATCAGCCCCAGCATTTT. The encoded protein is CASSLSTGGGNQPQHF.

The chain joins TRBV6-5 to TRBJ1-2, with D perhaps matching TRBD1 (5 bases). V was pared by 5 bases and J by 7 bases, with 14 bases between. The germline CDR1 and CDR2 sequences are MNHEY and SVGAGI. This CDR3 is built from 13 residues. In nucleotides, the CDR3 is TGTGCCAGCAGTCCCGGGACTTACTCTGGCTACACCTTC. It translates to CASSPGTYSGYTF.